These 18 T cell receptor beta chains were sequenced from one sample in a study of OX40 agonist ivuxolimab in advanced cancers. Some clones are missing from TCRdb's copy, which holds only in-frame ones; the method was immunoSEQ multiplex PCR. The sample yields about 72,000 clones, about 88% seen once. Source: CD4+ or CD8+ T cells sorted from blood, taken in a trial of the OX40 agonist ivuxolimab. The origin of the receptors is an adult with an advanced solid tumor such as melanoma, head and neck, liver or kidney cancer.

As DNA, the CDR3 is TGTGCCAGCAGTGTGAATAGCGGGACTTTCTACAATGAGCAGTTCTTC. It codes for CASSVNSGTFYNEQFF. This chain connects TRBV2 to TRBJ2-1, with 8 bases identical to TRBD2. The CDR3 has 16 residues. V lost 4 bases to trimming and J lost 3 bases; unmatched junction nucleotides: 8. Germline values: CDR1 SNHLY, CDR2 FYNNEI.

This clone was recorded a few times. The genes are TRBV7-2 and TRBJ2-3; D may be TRBD1 (6 bases). Trimming shortened V by 4 bases and J by 3 bases, and 14 bases separated the two germline ends. CDR3 length equals 15 residues. Germline V gene data show CDR1 as SGHTA and CDR2 as FQGNSA. The CDR3 DNA sequence: TGTGCCAGCAGCTCCCACCCCAGGGGAACAGATACGCAGTATTTT. This codes for CASSSHPRGTDTQYF.

This chain links TRBV6-1 with TRBJ1-1, with 7 nucleotides matching TRBD1. J was trimmed by 1 base and V by 6 bases; bases with no gene match: 8. Looked up from germline, CDR1 is MNHNS and CDR2 is SASEGT. The CDR3 contains 15 residues. The CDR3 here is CASSSDRETNTEAFF. The CDR3 DNA reads as TGTGCCAGCAGCTCTGACAGGGAGACGAACACTGAAGCTTTCTTT.

The chain couples TRBV5-4 to TRBJ1-1; D might be TRBD1 (6 bases). CDR1 is SGHNT, CDR2 YYREEE, per germline (reference sequence). V lost 6 bases to trimming and J lost 4 bases, with 16 bases between them. The CDR3 length is 14 residues. The DNA for the CDR3 is TGTGCCAGCAAAACAGGGTTCCAAAGCACTGAAGCTTTCTTT. Residues: CASKTGFQSTEAFF.

The chain employs TRBV6-6 and TRBJ1-3; D is unclear. Germline CDR1 MNHNY, CDR2 SVGAGI (reference sequence). The CDR3 extends over 13 amino acids. Trimming pared 0 bases from V and 3 bases from J, leaving 3 bases between. As DNA, the CDR3 is TGTGCCAGCAGTTACTCGAGTGGAAACACCATATATTTT. It codes for CASSYSSGNTIYF.

The rearrangement uses TRBV5-3 and TRBJ1-2, with D possibly matching TRBD1 (6 bases). TRBV5-3 is reported as an ORF; its role is uncertain. Trimming took off 4 bases at V and 0 bases at J, with 13 bases between the two ends. The CDR3 spans 15 residues. The CDR3 loop reads CARSPSTGANYGYTF. CDR3 DNA: TGTGCCAGAAGCCCCTCGACAGGTGCTAACTATGGCTACACCTTC.

The genes are TRBV9 and TRBJ1-2; D possibly corresponds to TRBD1 (5 bases). Germline V gives CDR1 SGDLS, CDR2 YYNGEE. The length of the CDR3 is 13 residues. The V gene lost 3 bases and the J gene lost 7 bases, with 13 bases spanning the gap. The CDR3 DNA follows: TGTGCCAGCAGCGCGGAGGGGAGGGGTGGCTACACCTTC. Translated, it gives CASSAEGRGGYTF. The complete variable domain, with remaining parts taken from reference TRBV9 and TRBJ1-2, reads DSGVTQTPKHLITATGQRVTLRCSPRSGDLSVYWYQQSLDQGLQFLIQYYNGEERAKGNILERFSAQQFPDLHSELNLSSLELGDSALYFCASSAEGRGGYTFGSGTRLTVV.

The chain uses TRBV14 and TRBJ2-5; the D gene is possibly TRBD2 (5 bases). Trimming pared 1 base from V and 7 bases from J, leaving 10 bases between. Per germline, CDR1 SGHDN and CDR2 FVKESK. The CDR3 runs to 13 residues. CDR3 in DNA: TGTGCCAGCAGCCAAGCAGCGGCGGTGACCCAGTACTTC. Translation gives CASSQAAAVTQYF. The full variable domain, rest sourced from reference TRBV14 and TRBJ2-5, is EAGVTQFPSHSVIEKGQTVTLRCDPISGHDNLYWYRRVMGKEIKFLLHFVKESKQDESGMPNNRFLAERTGGTYSTLKVQPAELEDSGVYFCASSQAAAVTQYFGPGTRLLVL.

The genes are TRBV19 and TRBJ2-7; D may be TRBD2 (5 bases). CDR3 length equals 16 residues. Trimming left V 5 bases short and J 1 base short, with 18 bases between. Germline CDR1 reads LNHDA; CDR2 reads SQIVND (reference sequence). The CDR3: CASSEIGSRSSYEQYF. The CDR3 DNA reads as TGTGCCAGTAGTGAAATAGGGAGCAGGAGTTCCTACGAGCAGTACTTC.

The V gene is TRBV11-2, the J gene TRBJ2-7; no reliable D call. CDR3 size: 14 residues. Germline assignment: CDR1 SGHAT and CDR2 FQNNGV. Trimming left V 1 base short and J 3 bases short, with 10 bases between. The CDR3 region is CASSLGLYDYEQYF. DNA for the CDR3: TGTGCCAGCAGCTTAGGCCTCTACGACTACGAGCAGTACTTC.

V gene TRBV29-1 combines with J gene TRBJ2-1; D uncertain. Germline lookup yields CDR1 SQVTM and CDR2 ANQGSEA. The CDR3 extends over 12 amino acids. Trimming cost V 3 bases and J 4 bases, with 7 bases left between them. In DNA, the CDR3 is TGCAGCGTTGAGGGGATTTACAATGAGCAGTTCTTC. Its protein product is CSVEGIYNEQFF.

The chain couples TRBV18 to TRBJ1-3, with TRBD1 as a possible D gene (5 bases). The CDR3 contains 14 residues. V was clipped by 6 bases and J by 0 bases, with 9 bases between them. Germline V lookup: CDR1 KGHSH, CDR2 LQKENI. The CDR3: CASSLQDSGNTIYF. CDR3 nucleotides: TGTGCCAGCTCGCTACAGGACTCTGGAAACACCATATATTTT.

The chain has TRBV28 and TRBJ2-5; weak D call: TRBD2 (5 bases). Trimming removed 0 bases at V and 3 bases at J, with 5 bases between. The germline gives CDR1 MDHEN, CDR2 SYDVKM. This CDR3 spans 13 amino acids. CDR3 region: CASSLWEEETQYF. CDR3 sequence (DNA): TGTGCCAGCAGTTTATGGGAGGAAGAGACCCAGTACTTC.

V is TRBV19 and J is TRBJ2-5; D unclear. CDR1 and CDR2 from the germline V gene are LNHDA and SQIVND (reference sequence). The V end was cut by 6 bases, the J end by 3 bases, with 11 bases between. CDR3 length: 13 residues. CDR3 loop: CASSRAAEETQYF. CDR3 nucleotide sequence: TGTGCCAGTAGCCGGGCCGCGGAAGAGACCCAGTACTTC.

The chain has TRBV6-5 and TRBJ2-7; D remains unclear. Germline V gene lookup returns CDR1 MNHEY and CDR2 SVGAGI. There are 15 residues in the CDR3. V was trimmed by 6 bases and J by 3 bases, leaving 18 bases between them. The CDR3 region has the DNA TGTGCCAGCAGGGCCGACGAGGTAGGCGACTACGAGCAGTACTTC. It codes for CASRADEVGDYEQYF.

This clone was found a few times. The V call is TRBV29-1, the J call TRBJ2-5; D is unclear. The germline V gene has CDR1 SQVTM and CDR2 ANQGSEA. V shed 8 bases and J shed 1 base, with 14 bases lying between them. The CDR3 length is 13 residues. CDR3 region: CSSQTGPQETQYF. Written as DNA, the CDR3 is TGCAGCTCCCAAACCGGGCCCCAAGAGACCCAGTACTTC.

The gene calls are TRBV7-9 and TRBJ2-1; either TRBD1 or TRBD2 may fit D (5 bases each). The germline CDR1 and CDR2 sequences are SEHNR and FQNEAQ (reference sequence). V gave up 4 bases and J gave up 0 bases, with 19 bases separating them. The CDR3 extends over 18 amino acids. The CDR3 protein is CASSSRVSRGSSYNEQFF. The DNA of the CDR3 is TGTGCCAGCAGCTCCCGAGTGTCTCGGGGCAGCTCCTACAATGAGCAGTTCTTC.

The V gene is TRBV2, the J gene TRBJ2-5; possibly TRBD1 for D (5 bases). V lost 4 bases and J 2 bases, leaving 11 bases between the germline ends. Germline CDR1 and CDR2: SNHLY and FYNNEI. The CDR3 loop spans 14 amino acids. CDR3 sequence: CASSGLTDQETQYF. For the CDR3, the DNA is TGTGCCAGCAGTGGATTGACAGATCAAGAGACCCAGTACTTC.